Each of the 20 T cell receptor beta chains below was sequenced from the same sample in a study of control samples from healthy donors and cancer patients. The repertoire was sequenced with immunoSEQ multiplex PCR; TCRdb's copy has only in-frame clones and lacks some. The data show 150,000 to 200,000 clones, approximately 94% seen once. The sample comprised blood. The source of these receptors is a man younger than 40 in good health.

This chain connects TRBV15 to TRBJ1-2; TRBD1 aligns across 7 bases. J gave up 8 bases and V 6 bases, and 12 bases lay outside the gene matches. CDR1 is LNHNV and CDR2 is YYDKDF in the germline V gene (reference sequence). This CDR3 has 14 amino acids. This CDR3 is CATSTKRQGEGYTF. The CDR3 DNA is TGTGCCACCAGTACGAAGCGACAGGGTGAAGGCTACACCTTC. The complete variable domain, with remaining parts taken from reference TRBV15 and TRBJ1-2, reads DAMVIQNPRYQVTQFGKPVTLSCSQTLNHNVMYWYQQKSSQAPKLLFHYYDKDFNNEADTPDNFQSRRPNTSFCFLDIRSPGLGDTAMYLCATSTKRQGEGYTFGSGTRLTVV.

V is TRBV18 and J is TRBJ1-5; D uncertain. Trimming stripped 2 bases from V and 4 bases from J, with 6 bases between. This CDR3 region has 13 residues. Per germline, CDR1 KGHSH and CDR2 LQKENI. In nucleotides, the CDR3 is TGTGCCAGCTCACCAAAAGAGAATCAGCCCCAGCATTTT. It is translated as CASSPKENQPQHF.

In its sample, this clone was seen once. The J gene is TRBJ2-5, the V gene TRBV4-2, with a possible D match to TRBD2 (5 bases). Trimming shortened V by 1 base and J by 0 bases, and 18 bases separated the two germline ends. The CDR3 is 18 residues long. Germline values: CDR1 LGHNA, CDR2 YNFKEQ. The CDR3: CASSQVGNHPADQETQYF. In nucleotides, the CDR3 is TGTGCCAGCAGCCAAGTCGGGAACCATCCAGCGGACCAAGAGACCCAGTACTTC.

This chain links TRBV7-3 with TRBJ2-3; D not certain. Deletions cut 5 bases from V and 5 bases from J, with 8 bases between. The germline CDR1 and CDR2 sequences are SGHTA and FQGTGA. There are 12 residues in the CDR3. The CDR3 region is CASSRSGDTQYF. As DNA, the CDR3 is TGTGCCAGCAGCAGATCGGGAGATACGCAGTATTTT.

CDR3 bases: TGTGCCTGGAGGGGCTCCGGGCAACAAGAAAAACTGTTTTTT. Its translation: CAWRGSGQQEKLFF. This sequence joins TRBV30 and TRBJ1-4; D gene unclear. This CDR3 has 14 residues. CDR1 is GTSNPN and CDR2 is SVGIG in the germline V gene (reference sequence). V was cut by 3 bases and J by 8 bases, with 16 bases left in between. The variable domain in full, with the rest retrieved from reference TRBV30 and TRBJ1-4, is SQTIHQWPATLVQPVGSPLSLECTVEGTSNPNLYWYRQAAGRGLQLLFYSVGIGQISSEVPQNLSASRPQDRQFILSSKKLLLSDSGFYLCAWRGSGQQEKLFFGSGTQLSVL.

The V gene is TRBV3-1 (or the pseudogene TRBV3-2), the J gene TRBJ1-5; D is undetermined. This CDR3 is built from 15 residues. The germline gives CDR1 LGHDT, CDR2 YNNKEL (reference sequence). Trimming removed 1 base from V and 0 bases from J, with 7 bases in between. The CDR3 protein is CASSQGVYSNQPQHF. The CDR3 coding sequence is TGTGCCAGCAGCCAAGGCGTTTATAGCAATCAGCCCCAGCATTTT.

The gene calls are TRBV9 and TRBJ2-1, with 11 bases that match TRBD2. V gave up 6 bases and J gave up 2 bases; unmatched junction bases: 7. The germline CDR1 and CDR2 sequences are SGDLS and YYNGEE. The CDR3 extends over 16 amino acids. The CDR3 here is CASTPRLAGTYNEQFF. CDR3 nucleotides: TGTGCCAGCACCCCTAGACTAGCGGGGACCTACAATGAGCAGTTCTTC.

This clone was picked up one time. The rearrangement uses TRBV9 and TRBJ1-6, with D perhaps matching TRBD1 (5 bases). V gave up 3 bases and J gave up 10 bases, with 14 bases separating them. CDR1 is SGDLS and CDR2 is YYNGEE in the germline V gene. The CDR3 has 14 amino acids. The DNA for the CDR3 is TGTGCCAGCAGCGGGGGGACTTCGTCGTCACCCCTCCACTTT. This sequence encodes CASSGGTSSSPLHF.

The J gene is TRBJ2-7, the V gene TRBV6-5; 8 nucleotides line up with TRBD1. Trimming took 7 bases from V and 0 from J; bases not matched to a gene: 5. This CDR3 comprises 14 residues. Looked up from germline, CDR1 is MNHEY and CDR2 is SVGAGI. The chain's CDR3 is CASNSDRASYEQYF. The CDR3 DNA sequence: TGTGCCAGCAATTCGGACAGGGCCTCCTACGAGCAGTACTTC.

The rearrangement links TRBV7-6 to TRBJ2-7, with 8 bases lining up with TRBD1. In germline, CDR1 is SGHVS, CDR2 FNYEAQ. This CDR3 is built from 15 residues. J was trimmed by 3 bases and V by 4 bases; bases with no gene match: 8. In nucleotides, the CDR3 is TGTGCCAGCAGCTCGATGGGTACAGGGGGCTACGAGCAGTACTTC. It translates to CASSSMGTGGYEQYF.

The chain recombines TRBV29-1 with TRBJ2-1, with TRBD2 identical over 10 bases. The V and J ends lost 4 bases and 8 bases, in that order; junction bases with no gene match: 8. The CDR3 totals 14 residues. Germline V lookup: CDR1 SQVTM, CDR2 ANQGSEA. The CDR3 DNA follows: TGCAGCGTTGCACTAGCGGGGTTTCTCCATGAGCAGTTCTTC. Translating it yields CSVALAGFLHEQFF.

The chain recombines TRBV24-1 with TRBJ1-5; TRBD1 aligns across 11 bases. Germline CDR1 is KGHDR and CDR2 is SFDVKD. The CDR3 spans 17 residues. J lost 2 bases, V lost 4 bases, and 6 bases had no gene match. CDR3 sequence (DNA): TGTGCCACCAGTGACCCCGGACAGGGGGCCTGCAATCAGCCCCAGCATTTT. As protein: CATSDPGQGACNQPQHF.

The chain links TRBV6-7 to TRBJ1-3, with D possibly matching TRBD1 (5 bases). TRBV6-7 carries the ORF label, with uncertain function. V lost 6 bases, J lost 8 bases, and 5 bases lay in between. The CDR3 consists of 10 residues. CDR3 amino acids: CASRGDTIYF. The CDR3, as DNA: TGTGCCAGCAGAGGGGACACCATATATTTT.

The chain joins TRBV5-1 to TRBJ2-5; 7 bases fit TRBD2. This CDR3 has 15 amino acids. V lost 4 bases, J lost 5 bases, and 11 bases stayed unmatched. Germline V gives CDR1 SGHRS, CDR2 YFSETQ. The CDR3 coding sequence is TGCGCCAGCAGCCACCCCACGGCGGGGGAGGAGACCCAGTACTTC. Translation gives CASSHPTAGEETQYF.

V and J are TRBV30 and TRBJ1-3; a possible D gene is TRBD1 (5 bases). The germline V and J ends were trimmed by 7 bases and 0 bases, with 10 bases remaining between them. This CDR3 comprises 13 residues. The germline CDR1 and CDR2 sequences are GTSNPN and SVGIG (reference sequence). CDR3 nucleotide sequence: TGTGCCTCCCCAGGGATCTCTGGAAACACCATATATTTT. Translation: CASPGISGNTIYF. The full variable domain, in which reference TRBV30 and TRBJ1-3 provide the parts outside the CDR3, is SQTIHQWPATLVQPVGSPLSLECTVEGTSNPNLYWYRQAAGRGLQLLFYSVGIGQISSEVPQNLSASRPQDRQFILSSKKLLLSDSGFYLCASPGISGNTIYFGEGSWLTVV.

This chain joins TRBV28 and TRBJ2-5, with unresolved D. Per germline, CDR1 MDHEN and CDR2 SYDVKM. Trimming stripped 2 bases from V and 5 bases from J, with 12 bases between. There are 14 residues in the CDR3. The CDR3 coding sequence is TGTGCCAGCAGTTTAAGACTCAGGTGGGAGACCCAGTACTTC. Encoded protein: CASSLRLRWETQYF.

This chain uses TRBV19 with TRBJ1-3; no clear D. V shed 2 bases and J shed 7 bases, with 9 bases lying between them. Germline V gene sequence: CDR1 LNHDA, CDR2 SQIVND (reference sequence). CDR3 length: 13 amino acids. The CDR3 reads CASSISAGNTIYF. The CDR3, as DNA: TGTGCCAGTAGTATAAGCGCGGGGAACACCATATATTTT.

CDR3 coding DNA: TGCGCCAGCAGCTGGACGAAGGAGGATACGCAGTATTTT. The encoded protein is CASSWTKEDTQYF. The V and J genes are TRBV5-1 and TRBJ2-3; D uncertain. Trimming removed 3 bases at V and 6 bases at J, with 11 bases between. Germline CDR1 SGHRS, CDR2 YFSETQ. The CDR3 extends over 13 amino acids.

This rearrangement joins TRBV4-2 to TRBJ1-2; 7 bases fit TRBD1. The CDR3 consists of 13 residues. V gave up 4 bases and J gave up 3 bases; unmatched junction bases: 2. Germline values: CDR1 LGHNA, CDR2 YNFKEQ. Written as DNA, the CDR3 is TGTGCCAGCAGCCCCGGACAGGACTATGGCTACACCTTC. The encoded protein is CASSPGQDYGYTF.

V and J are TRBV4-1 and TRBJ1-3, with a weak D call TRBD1 (6 bases). The V gene lost 7 bases and the J gene lost 0 bases, with 7 bases spanning the gap. The CDR3 extends over 13 amino acids. Looked up from germline, CDR1 is MGHRA and CDR2 is YSYEKL. The CDR3 loop is CASKGVSGNTIYF. Here the CDR3 DNA reads TGCGCCAGCAAGGGGGTCTCTGGAAACACCATATATTTT.